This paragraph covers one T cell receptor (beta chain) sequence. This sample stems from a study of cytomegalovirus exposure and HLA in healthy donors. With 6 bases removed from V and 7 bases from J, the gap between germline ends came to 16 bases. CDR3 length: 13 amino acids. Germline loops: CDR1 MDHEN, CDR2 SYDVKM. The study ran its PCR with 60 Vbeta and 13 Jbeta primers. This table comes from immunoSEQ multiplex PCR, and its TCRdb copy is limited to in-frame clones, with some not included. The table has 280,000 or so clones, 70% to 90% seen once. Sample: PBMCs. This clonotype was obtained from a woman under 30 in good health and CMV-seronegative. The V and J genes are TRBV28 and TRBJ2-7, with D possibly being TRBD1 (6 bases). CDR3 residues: CASSLDSFGEQYF. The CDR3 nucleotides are TGTGCCAGCAGCCTGGACAGCTTTGGGGAGCAGTACTTC.